This T cell receptor (beta chain) appears in the sequencing data of a study of cytomegalovirus exposure and HLA in healthy donors. The CDR3 has 14 amino acids. V shed 6 bases, J shed 2 bases, and the junction held 5 bases outside the gene matches. Germline CDR1 is MNHNY and CDR2 is SVGAGI (reference sequence). With 60 Vbeta and 13 Jbeta primers, the PCR was carried out. The protocol was immunoSEQ multiplex PCR, while the TCRdb copy is restricted to in-frame clones and leaves out a portion. The sample carries 90,000 to 150,000 clones, more than 60% recorded once. Donors were nominally healthy when sampled, though unrecorded immune exposures were likely.

This receptor was identified in a woman aged 40 to 50 in good health and CMV-seronegative. This chain links TRBV6-6 with TRBJ2-5; 8 positions agree with TRBD2. The sequencing sample was made of PBMCs. The CDR3 is CASRDGGGQETQYF. DNA for the CDR3: TGTGCCAGCAGAGACGGGGGGGGACAAGAGACCCAGTACTTC.